A single T cell receptor beta chain is shown here with its context. Its antigen is not identified. Preparation of TCR beta libraries was done by quantitative 5'-RACE with molecular barcodes. One entry per CDR3 protein, called by TCRdb with MiXCR from the 5' RACE reads. The sample includes around 890,000 distinct CDR3 sequences, approximately 10% of them seen just once. The entry originates in a study of CD8 T cells in ankylosing spondylitis. Findings of the study overall: Significantly higher representation of disease-linked clones was reported for matched ankylosing spondylitis synovial fluid. Clones linked to disease, bearing a CD8+ phenotype, were relatively rare in peripheral blood. Earlier work had already found some motif variants in reactive arthritis synovial fluid and blood. Among TCR beta sequences, a motif of several highly homologous variants appeared characteristic of ankylosing spondylitis blood.

The source of this sequence is a male donor with ankylosing spondylitis. The sequencing input was blood, either unsorted or a sorted T cell fraction (not recorded which).

This CDR3 is CASSRGGVEETQYF. Here the CDR3 DNA reads TGCGCCAGCAGCCGAGGAGGGGTAGAAGAGACCCAGTACTTC. The gene calls are TRBV5-1 and TRBJ2-5, with D tentatively TRBD2 (6 bases). The V end was cut by 4 bases, the J end by 3 bases, with 13 bases between. The CDR3 contains 14 residues. Germline V gene sequence: CDR1 SGHRS, CDR2 YFSETQ.